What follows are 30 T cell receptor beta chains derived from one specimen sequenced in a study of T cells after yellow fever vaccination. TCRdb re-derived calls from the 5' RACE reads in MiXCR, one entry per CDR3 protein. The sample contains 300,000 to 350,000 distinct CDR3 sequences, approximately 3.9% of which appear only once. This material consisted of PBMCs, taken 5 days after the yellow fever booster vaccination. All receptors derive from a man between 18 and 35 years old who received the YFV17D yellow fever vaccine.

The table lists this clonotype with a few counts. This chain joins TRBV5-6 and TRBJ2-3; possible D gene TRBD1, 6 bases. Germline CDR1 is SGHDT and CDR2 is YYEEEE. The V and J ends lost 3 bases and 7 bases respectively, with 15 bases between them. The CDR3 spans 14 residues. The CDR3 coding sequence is TGTGCCAGCAGCTCCTCACAGGGCTCGAATACGCAGTATTTT. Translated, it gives CASSSSQGSNTQYF.

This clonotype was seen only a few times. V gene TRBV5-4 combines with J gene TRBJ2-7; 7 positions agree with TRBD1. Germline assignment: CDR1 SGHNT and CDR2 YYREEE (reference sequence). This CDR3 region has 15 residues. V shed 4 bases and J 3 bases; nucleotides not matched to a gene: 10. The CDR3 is CASSHKGQSLYEQYF. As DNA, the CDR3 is TGTGCCAGCAGCCATAAGGGACAGTCTCTCTACGAGCAGTACTTC. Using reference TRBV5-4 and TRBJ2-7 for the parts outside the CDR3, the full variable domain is ETGVTQSPTHLIKTRGQQVTLRCSSQSGHNTVSWYQQALGQGPQFIFQYYREEENGRGNFPPRFSGLQFPNYSSELNVNALELDDSALYLCASSHKGQSLYEQYFGPGTRLTVT.

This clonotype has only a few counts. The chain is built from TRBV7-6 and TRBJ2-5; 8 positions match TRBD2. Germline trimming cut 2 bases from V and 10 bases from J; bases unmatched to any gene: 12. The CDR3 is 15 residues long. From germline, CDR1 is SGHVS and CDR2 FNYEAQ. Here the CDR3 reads CASSLLLAESRGQYF. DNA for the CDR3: TGTGCCAGCAGCTTATTACTAGCGGAGTCGAGGGGCCAGTACTTC. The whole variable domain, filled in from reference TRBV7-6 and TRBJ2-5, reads GAGVSQSPRYKVTKRGQDVALRCDPISGHVSLYWYRQALGQGPEFLTYFNYEAQQDKSGLPNDRFSAERPEGSISTLTIQRTEQRDSAMYRCASSLLLAESRGQYFGPGTRLLVL.

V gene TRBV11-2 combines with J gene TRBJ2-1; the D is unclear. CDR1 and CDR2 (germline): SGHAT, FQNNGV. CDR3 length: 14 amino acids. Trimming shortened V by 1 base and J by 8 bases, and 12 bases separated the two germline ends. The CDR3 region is CASSLAFESDEQFF. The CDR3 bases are TGTGCCAGCAGCTTAGCCTTTGAATCGGATGAGCAGTTCTTC.

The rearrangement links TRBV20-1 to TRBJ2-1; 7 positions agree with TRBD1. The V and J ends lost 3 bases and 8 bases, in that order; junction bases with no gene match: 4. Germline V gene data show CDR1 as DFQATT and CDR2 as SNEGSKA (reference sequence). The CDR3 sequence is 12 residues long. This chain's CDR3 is CSARPGTDEQFF. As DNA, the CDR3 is TGCAGTGCTAGGCCCGGGACAGATGAGCAGTTCTTC.

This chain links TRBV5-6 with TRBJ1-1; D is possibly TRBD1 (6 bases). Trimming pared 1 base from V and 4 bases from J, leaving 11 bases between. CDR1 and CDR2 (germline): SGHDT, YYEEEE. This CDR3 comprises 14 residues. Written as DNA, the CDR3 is TGTGCCAGCAGCTTGTACAGGGCGAGCACTGAAGCTTTCTTT. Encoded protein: CASSLYRASTEAFF.

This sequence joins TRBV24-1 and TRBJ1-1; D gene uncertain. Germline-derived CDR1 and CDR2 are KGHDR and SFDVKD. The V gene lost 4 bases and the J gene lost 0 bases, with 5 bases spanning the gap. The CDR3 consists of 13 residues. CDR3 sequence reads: CATSDYMNTEAFF. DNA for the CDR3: TGTGCCACCAGTGACTACATGAACACTGAAGCTTTCTTT.

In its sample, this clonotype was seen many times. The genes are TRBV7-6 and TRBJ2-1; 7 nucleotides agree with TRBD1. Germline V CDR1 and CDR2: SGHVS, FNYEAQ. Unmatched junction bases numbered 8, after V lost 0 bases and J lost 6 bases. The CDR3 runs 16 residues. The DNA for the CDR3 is TGTGCCAGCAGCTTAGCGCGAACAGGGGTAGGCAATGAGCAGTTCTTC. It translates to CASSLARTGVGNEQFF.

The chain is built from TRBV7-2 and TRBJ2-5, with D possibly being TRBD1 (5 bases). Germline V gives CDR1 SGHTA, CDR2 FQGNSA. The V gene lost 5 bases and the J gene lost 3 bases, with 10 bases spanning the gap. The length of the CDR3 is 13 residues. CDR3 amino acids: CASSRQGEETQYF. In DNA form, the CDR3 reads TGTGCCAGCAGCCGGCAGGGCGAAGAGACCCAGTACTTC.

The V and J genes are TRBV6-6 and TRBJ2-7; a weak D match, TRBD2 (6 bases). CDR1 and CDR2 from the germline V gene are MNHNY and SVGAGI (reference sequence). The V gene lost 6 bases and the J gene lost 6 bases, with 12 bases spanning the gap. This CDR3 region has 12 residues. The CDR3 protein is CASSKLALEQYF. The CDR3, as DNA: TGTGCCAGCAGCAAACTAGCCCTCGAGCAGTACTTC.

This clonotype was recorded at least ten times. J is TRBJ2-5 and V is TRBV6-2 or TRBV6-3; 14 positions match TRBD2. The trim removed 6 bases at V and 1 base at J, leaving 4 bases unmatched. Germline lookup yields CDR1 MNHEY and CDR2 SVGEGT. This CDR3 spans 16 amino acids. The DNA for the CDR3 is TGTGCCAGCAGCTACGGGACTAGCGGGGGCCAAGAGACCCAGTACTTC. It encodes CASSYGTSGGQETQYF.

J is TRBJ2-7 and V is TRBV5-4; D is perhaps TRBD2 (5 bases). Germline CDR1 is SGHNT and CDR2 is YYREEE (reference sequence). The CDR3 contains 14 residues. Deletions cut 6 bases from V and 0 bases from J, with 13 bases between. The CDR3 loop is CASNAVGSSYEQYF. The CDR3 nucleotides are TGTGCCAGCAACGCCGTGGGGAGCTCCTACGAGCAGTACTTC.

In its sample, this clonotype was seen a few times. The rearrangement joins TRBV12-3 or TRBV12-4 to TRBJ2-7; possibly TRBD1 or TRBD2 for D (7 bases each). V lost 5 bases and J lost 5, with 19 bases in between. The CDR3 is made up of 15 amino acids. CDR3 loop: CASSPSGQAGHEQYF. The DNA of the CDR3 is TGTGCCAGCAGTCCTAGCGGACAGGCGGGCCACGAGCAGTACTTC.

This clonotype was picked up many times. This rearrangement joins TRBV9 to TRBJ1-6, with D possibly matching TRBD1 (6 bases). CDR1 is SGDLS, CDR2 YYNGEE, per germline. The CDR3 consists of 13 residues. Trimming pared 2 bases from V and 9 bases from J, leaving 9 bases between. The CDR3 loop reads CASSVLRGSPLHF. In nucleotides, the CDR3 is TGTGCCAGCAGCGTGCTCAGGGGTTCACCCCTCCACTTT.

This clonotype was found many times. The CDR3 DNA follows: TGCGCCAGCAGCCGCAGGGTGGGGGCGAGCCACGAGCAGTACTTC. Protein product: CASSRRVGASHEQYF. This chain uses TRBV5-1 with TRBJ2-7; TRBD1 is a possible D gene (6 bases). The CDR3 is made up of 15 amino acids. CDR1 is SGHRS, CDR2 YFSETQ, per germline. Trimming left V 4 bases short and J 5 bases short, with 19 bases between.

The DNA for the CDR3 is TGTGCCAGCGAGCCGGGGGGGCCTTACAATGAGCAGTTCTTC. Translating it yields CASEPGGPYNEQFF. The rearrangement uses TRBV6-2 or TRBV6-3 and TRBJ2-1; TRBD2 matches 8 bases. The germline gives CDR1 MNHEY, CDR2 SVGEGT. CDR3 length: 14 amino acids. V gave up 8 bases and J gave up 4 bases; unmatched junction bases: 7.

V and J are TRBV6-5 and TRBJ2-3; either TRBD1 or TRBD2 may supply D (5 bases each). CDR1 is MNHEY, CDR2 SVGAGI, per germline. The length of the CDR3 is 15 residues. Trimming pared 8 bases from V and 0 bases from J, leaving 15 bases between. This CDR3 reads CASGLGGTSTDTQYF. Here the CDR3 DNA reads TGTGCCAGCGGGCTCGGTGGGACCAGCACAGATACGCAGTATTTT.

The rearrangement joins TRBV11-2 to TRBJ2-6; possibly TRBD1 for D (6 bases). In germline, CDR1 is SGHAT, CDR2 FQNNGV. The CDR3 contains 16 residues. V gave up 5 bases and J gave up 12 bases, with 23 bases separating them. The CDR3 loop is CASSPAQGEPPLVLTF. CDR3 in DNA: TGTGCCAGCAGCCCGGCACAGGGAGAGCCGCCTCTCGTCCTGACTTTC.

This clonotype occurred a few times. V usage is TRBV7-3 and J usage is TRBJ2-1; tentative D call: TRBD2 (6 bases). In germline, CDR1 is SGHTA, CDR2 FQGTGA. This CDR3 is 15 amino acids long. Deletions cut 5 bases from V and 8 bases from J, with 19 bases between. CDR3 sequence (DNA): TGTGCCAGCAGCCTTCGAGGAGACGGGGGTCATGAGCAGTTCTTC. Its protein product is CASSLRGDGGHEQFF.

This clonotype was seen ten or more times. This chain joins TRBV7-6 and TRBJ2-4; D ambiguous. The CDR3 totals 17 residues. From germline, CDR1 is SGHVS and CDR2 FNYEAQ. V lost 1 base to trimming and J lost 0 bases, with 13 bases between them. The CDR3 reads CASSLGPGTGAKNIQYF. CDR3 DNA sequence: TGTGCCAGCAGCTTAGGGCCGGGCACGGGAGCCAAAAACATTCAGTACTTC.

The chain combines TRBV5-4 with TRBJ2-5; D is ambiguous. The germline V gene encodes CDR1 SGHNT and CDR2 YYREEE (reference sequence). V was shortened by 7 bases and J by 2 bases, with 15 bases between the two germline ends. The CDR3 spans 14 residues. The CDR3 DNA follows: TGTGCCAGCTTCGGTCAGGAAACACAAGAGACCCAGTACTTC. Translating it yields CASFGQETQETQYF.

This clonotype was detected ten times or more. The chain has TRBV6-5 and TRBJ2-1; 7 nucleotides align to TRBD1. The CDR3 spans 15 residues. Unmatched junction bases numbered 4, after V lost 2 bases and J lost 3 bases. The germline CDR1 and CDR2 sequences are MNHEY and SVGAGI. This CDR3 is CASSYETGFYNEQFF. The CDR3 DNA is TGTGCCAGCAGTTACGAGACAGGGTTCTACAATGAGCAGTTCTTC.

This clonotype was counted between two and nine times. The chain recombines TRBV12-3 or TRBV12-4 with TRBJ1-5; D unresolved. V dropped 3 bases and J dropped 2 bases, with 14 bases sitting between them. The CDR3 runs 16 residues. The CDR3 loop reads CASSLGPPRGNQPQHF. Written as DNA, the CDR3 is TGTGCCAGCAGTTTGGGCCCCCCCCGGGGCAATCAGCCCCAGCATTTT.

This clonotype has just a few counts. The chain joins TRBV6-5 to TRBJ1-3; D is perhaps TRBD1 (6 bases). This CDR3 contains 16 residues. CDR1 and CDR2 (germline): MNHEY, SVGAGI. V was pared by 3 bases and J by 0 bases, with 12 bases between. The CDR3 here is CASSYGRGDSGNTIYF. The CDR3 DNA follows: TGTGCCAGCAGTTATGGCAGGGGCGACTCTGGAAACACCATATATTTT.

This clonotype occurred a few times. The CDR3 spells CSVASGGTDTQYF. As DNA, the CDR3 is TGCAGCGTTGCCAGCGGGGGGACAGATACGCAGTATTTT. The chain recombines TRBV29-1 with TRBJ2-3; TRBD2 aligns across 9 bases. After removal of 4 bases from V and 3 bases from J, the junction contained 2 bases not matched to a gene. CDR1 is SQVTM, CDR2 ANQGSEA, per germline. This CDR3 is 13 amino acids long.

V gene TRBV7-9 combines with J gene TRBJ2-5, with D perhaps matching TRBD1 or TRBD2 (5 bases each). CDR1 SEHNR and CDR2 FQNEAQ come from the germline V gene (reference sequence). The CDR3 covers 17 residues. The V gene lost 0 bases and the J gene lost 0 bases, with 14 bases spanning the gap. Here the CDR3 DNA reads TGTGCCAGCAGCTTAGCTATGAGGGGCCCGTACCAAGAGACCCAGTACTTC. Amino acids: CASSLAMRGPYQETQYF.

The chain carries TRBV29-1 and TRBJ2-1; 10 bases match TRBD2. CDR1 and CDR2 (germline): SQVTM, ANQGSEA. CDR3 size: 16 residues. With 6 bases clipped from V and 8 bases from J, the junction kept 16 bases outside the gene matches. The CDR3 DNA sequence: TGCAGCGTGAACGGGGTGGAGCGGGGGGGCCCTGATGAGCAGTTCTTC. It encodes CSVNGVERGGPDEQFF.

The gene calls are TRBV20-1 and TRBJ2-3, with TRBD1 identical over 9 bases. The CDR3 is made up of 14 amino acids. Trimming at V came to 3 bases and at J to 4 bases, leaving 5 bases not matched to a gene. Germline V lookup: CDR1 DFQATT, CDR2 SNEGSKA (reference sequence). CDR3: CSARGDRVADTQYF. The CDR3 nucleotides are TGCAGTGCTAGGGGGGACAGGGTGGCAGATACGCAGTATTTT.

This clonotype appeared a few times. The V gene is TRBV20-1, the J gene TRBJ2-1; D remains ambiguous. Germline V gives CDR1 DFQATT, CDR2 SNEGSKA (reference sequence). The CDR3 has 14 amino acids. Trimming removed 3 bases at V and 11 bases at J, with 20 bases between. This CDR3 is CSASGFERPGQQFF. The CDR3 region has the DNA TGCAGTGCTAGCGGTTTTGAGAGACCCGGGCAGCAGTTCTTC.

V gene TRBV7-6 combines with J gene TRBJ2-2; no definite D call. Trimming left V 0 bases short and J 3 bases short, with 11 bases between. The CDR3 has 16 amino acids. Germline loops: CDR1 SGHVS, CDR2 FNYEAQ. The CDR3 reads CASSLAEVGYTGELFF. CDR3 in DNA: TGTGCCAGCAGCTTAGCAGAGGTCGGGTACACCGGGGAGCTGTTTTTT.